The rows below give T cell receptor beta chains drawn from one sample of a study of beta chain features in type 1 diabetes. Produced via immunoSEQ multiplex PCR; TCRdb's table is partial and in-frame only. The sample consists of around 260,000 clones, roughly 25% of them appearing once. Material for sequencing was naive CD4+ T cells from blood. Receptors were obtained from a woman aged 25 to 45 with type 1 diabetes. The CDR3 runs from the conserved cysteine through the conserved F or W. Fields, in order: clone size, CDR3 length, J gene, D gene, V gene, CDR3 DNA, CDR3 protein. D genes are given only for firm matches. Rows give clone size only sometimes, using once, few, many, or a class for an expanded clone.

clone size: few
CDR3 length: 14
J gene: TRBJ1-1
D gene: NA
V gene: TRBV29-1
CDR3 DNA: TGCAGCGTTGAGTTCTACGTTATCCGGACTGAAGCTTTCTTT
CDR3 protein: CSVEFYVIRTEAFF

clone size: NA
CDR3 length: 13
J gene: TRBJ1-2
D gene: TRBD1
V gene: TRBV5-1
CDR3 DNA: TGCGCCAGCAGCCCAGGGACAGAAAGAAGCTACACCTTC
CDR3 protein: CASSPGTERSYTF

clone size: NA
CDR3 length: 16
J gene: TRBJ2-7
D gene: TRBD2
V gene: TRBV5-4
CDR3 DNA: TGTGCCAGCAGCCATAAAACGGGACTAGCGTCTTACGAGCAGTACTTC
CDR3 protein: CASSHKTGLASYEQYF

clone size: few
CDR3 length: 15
J gene: TRBJ1-4
D gene: NA
V gene: TRBV7-9
CDR3 DNA: TGTGCCAGCAGCTCGGGATCACCCGGAGCTGAAAAACTGTTTTTT
CDR3 protein: CASSSGSPGAEKLFF

clone size: NA
CDR3 length: 15
J gene: TRBJ2-3
D gene: NA
V gene: TRBV9
CDR3 DNA: TGTGCCAGCAGCCTCACAGTCTCTAGCACAGATACGCAGTATTTT
CDR3 protein: CASSLTVSSTDTQYF

clone size: NA
CDR3 length: 13
J gene: TRBJ1-2
D gene: NA
V gene: TRBV7-3
CDR3 DNA: TGTGCCAGCAGCTACTGGCAGACTTATGGCTACACCTTC
CDR3 protein: CASSYWQTYGYTF

clone size: NA
CDR3 length: 13
J gene: TRBJ1-5
D gene: NA
V gene: TRBV30
CDR3 DNA: TGTGCCTGGAGTGTCGAGAGCAATCAGCCCCAGCATTTT
CDR3 protein: CAWSVESNQPQHF

clone size: few
CDR3 length: 12
J gene: TRBJ2-7
D gene: TRBD1
V gene: TRBV18
CDR3 DNA: TGTGCCAGCTCATCACAGGGGTACGAGCAGTACTTC
CDR3 protein: CASSSQGYEQYF

clone size: NA
CDR3 length: 14
J gene: TRBJ1-1
D gene: TRBD1
V gene: TRBV28
CDR3 DNA: TGTGCCAGCAGTTTGGGACAGTCGAACACTGAAGCTTTCTTT
CDR3 protein: CASSLGQSNTEAFF

clone size: NA
CDR3 length: 16
J gene: TRBJ2-7
D gene: TRBD1
V gene: TRBV4-1
CDR3 DNA: TGCGCCAGCAGCCTTCAAGGACAGGGGAGAACTTACGAGCAGTACTTC
CDR3 protein: CASSLQGQGRTYEQYF

clone size: NA
CDR3 length: 14
J gene: TRBJ2-1
D gene: TRBD1
V gene: TRBV5-1
CDR3 DNA: TGCGCCAGCATCAGGGACAGCTCCTACAATGAGCAGTTCTTC
CDR3 protein: CASIRDSSYNEQFF

clone size: NA
CDR3 length: 13
J gene: TRBJ1-2
D gene: NA
V gene: TRBV28
CDR3 DNA: TGTGCCAGCAGTTTAGGGCAAAACTATGGCTACACCTTC
CDR3 protein: CASSLGQNYGYTF

clone size: NA
CDR3 length: 14
J gene: TRBJ1-5
D gene: NA
V gene: TRBV10-3
CDR3 DNA: TGTGCCATCAGTGAGGTCGCGGAGAATCAGCCCCAGCATTTT
CDR3 protein: CAISEVAENQPQHF

clone size: NA
CDR3 length: 14
J gene: TRBJ2-7
D gene: TRBD1
V gene: TRBV29-1
CDR3 DNA: TGCAGCGTTGAAGATAACAGGGGGCTTTACGAGCAGTACTTC
CDR3 protein: CSVEDNRGLYEQYF

clone size: NA
CDR3 length: 13
J gene: TRBJ2-5
D gene: NA
V gene: TRBV7-3
CDR3 DNA: TGTGCCAGCAGCTCCGGGTCCAAAGAGACCCAGTACTTC
CDR3 protein: CASSSGSKETQYF

clone size: few
CDR3 length: 14
J gene: TRBJ2-5
D gene: TRBD1
V gene: TRBV27
CDR3 DNA: TGTGCCAGCAGTCCCGACAGGGGTCTACAGACCCAGTACTTC
CDR3 protein: CASSPDRGLQTQYF

clone size: NA
CDR3 length: 16
J gene: TRBJ2-1
D gene: TRBD2
V gene: TRBV7-8
CDR3 DNA: TGTGCCAGCAGCCCGGGACTAGCGGTTTCCTACAATGAGCAGTTCTTC
CDR3 protein: CASSPGLAVSYNEQFF

clone size: NA
CDR3 length: 13
J gene: TRBJ2-1
D gene: NA
V gene: TRBV11-2
CDR3 DNA: TGTGCCAGCAGCTCTGCGGGCAGCAATGAGCAGTTCTTC
CDR3 protein: CASSSAGSNEQFF

clone size: NA
CDR3 length: 16
J gene: TRBJ2-1
D gene: NA
V gene: TRBV5-4
CDR3 DNA: TGTGCCAGCAGTCTTCCCCCCACGGGACATTTCAATGAGCAGTTCTTC
CDR3 protein: CASSLPPTGHFNEQFF

clone size: NA
CDR3 length: 15
J gene: TRBJ2-5
D gene: TRBD2
V gene: TRBV19
CDR3 DNA: TGTGCCAGTAGTATCCGGACTAGCGGGAGAGAGACCCAGTACTTC
CDR3 protein: CASSIRTSGRETQYF

clone size: NA
CDR3 length: 12
J gene: TRBJ2-1
D gene: NA
V gene: TRBV18
CDR3 DNA: TGTGCCAGCTCCCCTACTAGCAATGAGCAGTTCTTC
CDR3 protein: CASSPTSNEQFF

clone size: few
CDR3 length: 15
J gene: TRBJ2-7
D gene: NA
V gene: TRBV21-1
CDR3 DNA: TGTGCCAGCAGCAAAGTCCGGTTTCGCTCCTACGAGCAGTACTTC
CDR3 protein: CASSKVRFRSYEQYF

clone size: NA
CDR3 length: 13
J gene: TRBJ1-1
D gene: TRBD1
V gene: TRBV29-1
CDR3 DNA: TGCAGCGTTGACCGCAGTTACAGGGGCGAAGCTTTCTTT
CDR3 protein: CSVDRSYRGEAFF

clone size: NA
CDR3 length: 15
J gene: TRBJ2-3
D gene: NA
V gene: TRBV5-1
CDR3 DNA: TGCGCCAGCAGCTTGCCCGACTCCTTGGGAGAAACGCAGTATTTT
CDR3 protein: CASSLPDSLGETQYF

clone size: few
CDR3 length: 14
J gene: TRBJ1-1
D gene: TRBD1
V gene: TRBV29-1
CDR3 DNA: TGCAGCGTTACCCGACAGGGTGCGTACACTGAAGCTTTCTTT
CDR3 protein: CSVTRQGAYTEAFF

clone size: NA
CDR3 length: 16
J gene: TRBJ2-1
D gene: NA
V gene: TRBV7-2
CDR3 DNA: TGTGCCAGCAACTATGTCGGGTCCGGCTCCTACAATGAGCAGTTCTTC
CDR3 protein: CASNYVGSGSYNEQFF